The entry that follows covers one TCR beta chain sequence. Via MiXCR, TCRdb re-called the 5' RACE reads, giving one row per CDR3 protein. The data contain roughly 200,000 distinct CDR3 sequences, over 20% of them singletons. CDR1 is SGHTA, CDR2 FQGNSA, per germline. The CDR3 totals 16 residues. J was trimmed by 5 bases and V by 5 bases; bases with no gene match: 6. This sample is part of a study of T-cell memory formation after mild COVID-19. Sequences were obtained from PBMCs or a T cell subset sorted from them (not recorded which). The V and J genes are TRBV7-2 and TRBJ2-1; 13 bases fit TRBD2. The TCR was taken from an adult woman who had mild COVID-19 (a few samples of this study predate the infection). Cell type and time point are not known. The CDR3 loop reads CASSATSGGANNEQFF. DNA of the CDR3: TGTGCCAGCAGCGCCACTAGCGGGGGGGCCAACAATGAGCAGTTCTTC.